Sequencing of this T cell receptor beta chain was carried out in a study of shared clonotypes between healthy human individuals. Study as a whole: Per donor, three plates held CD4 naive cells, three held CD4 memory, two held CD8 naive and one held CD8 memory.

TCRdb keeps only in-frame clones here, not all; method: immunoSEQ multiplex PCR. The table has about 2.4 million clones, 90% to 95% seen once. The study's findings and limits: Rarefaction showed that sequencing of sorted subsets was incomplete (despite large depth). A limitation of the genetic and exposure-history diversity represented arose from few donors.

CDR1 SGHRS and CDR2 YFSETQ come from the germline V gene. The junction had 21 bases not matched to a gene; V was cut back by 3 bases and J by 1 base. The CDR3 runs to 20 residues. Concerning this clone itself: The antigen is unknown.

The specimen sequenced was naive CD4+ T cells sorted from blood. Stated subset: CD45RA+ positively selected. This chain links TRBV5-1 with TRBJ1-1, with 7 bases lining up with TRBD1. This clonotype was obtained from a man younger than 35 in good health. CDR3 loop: CASSWEKGGGMGKANTEAFF. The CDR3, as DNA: TGCGCCAGCAGCTGGGAAAAAGGGGGCGGGATGGGGAAGGCGAACACTGAAGCTTTCTTT.